The 10 T cell receptor beta chains listed next were all sequenced from one sample in a study of blood T cell repertoires in COVID-19. Sequencing used immunoSEQ multiplex PCR; TCRdb keeps in-frame clones, though not all of them. The sample holds about 120,000 clones; approximately 80% are singletons and the top ten take 25%. Sequences were obtained from peripheral blood. These receptors all come from a human donor in a cohort sampled during active COVID-19.

This clone came up many times. V gene TRBV20-1 combines with J gene TRBJ1-4; tentative D call: TRBD1 (5 bases). V was pared by 6 bases and J by 10 bases, with 12 bases between. Germline V gene sequence: CDR1 DFQATT, CDR2 SNEGSKA (reference sequence). There are 11 residues in the CDR3. The CDR3 reads CSAQRGGKLFF. In nucleotides, the CDR3 is TGCAGTGCCCAACGGGGGGGAAAACTGTTTTTT.

This clone has more than one count but fewer than ten. The rearrangement joins TRBV19 to TRBJ2-3; 7 bases are shared with TRBD1. CDR3 length: 13 residues. Germline lookup yields CDR1 LNHDA and CDR2 SQIVND (reference sequence). V shed 3 bases and J 7 bases; nucleotides not matched to a gene: 4. The CDR3 here is CASSIGDSNTQYF. The CDR3 coding sequence is TGTGCCAGTAGTATCGGGGACAGTAATACGCAGTATTTT.

V is TRBV7-2 and J is TRBJ2-5, with 10 bases identical to TRBD2. The CDR3 loop spans 20 amino acids. The ends lost 0 bases at V and 1 base at J; junction bases unmatched: 14. Germline values: CDR1 SGHTA, CDR2 FQGNSA. The CDR3 protein is CASSLAPFTSGVGGQETQYF. The CDR3 coding sequence is TGTGCCAGCAGCTTAGCCCCTTTCACTAGCGGGGTCGGGGGCCAAGAGACCCAGTACTTC.

The chain combines TRBV18 with TRBJ2-3, with no clear D. Trimming pared 2 bases from V and 3 bases from J, leaving 3 bases between. The CDR3 spans 12 residues. From germline, CDR1 is KGHSH and CDR2 LQKENI. CDR3 coding DNA: TGTGCCAGCTCACCAGCGACAGATACGCAGTATTTT. Protein: CASSPATDTQYF.

The V gene is TRBV7-9, the J gene TRBJ2-7, with D possibly being TRBD2 (5 bases). The CDR3 consists of 13 residues. Per germline, CDR1 SEHNR and CDR2 FQNEAQ (reference sequence). V was pared by 5 bases and J by 3 bases, with 11 bases between. As DNA, the CDR3 is TGTGCCAGCAGCCGGGGTGAGGGCTACGAGCAGTACTTC. Protein product: CASSRGEGYEQYF.

CDR3 coding DNA: TGTGCCAGCAGCTTAACAGGGGTTCGGAACACCGGGGAGCTGTTTTTT. It translates to CASSLTGVRNTGELFF. The genes are TRBV11-2 and TRBJ2-2; 7 bases fit TRBD1. V lost 2 bases to trimming and J lost 1 base; unmatched junction nucleotides: 4. The germline V gene has CDR1 SGHAT and CDR2 FQNNGV. The CDR3 has 16 amino acids.

A single count supports this clone. The chain has TRBV6-2 or TRBV6-3 and TRBJ2-2; D is perhaps TRBD2 (5 bases). V dropped 4 bases and J dropped 2 bases, with 8 bases sitting between them. The CDR3 sequence is 14 residues long. Germline assignment: CDR1 MNHEY and CDR2 SVGEGT. The chain's CDR3 is CASSWTLNTGELFF. The CDR3 region has the DNA TGTGCCAGCAGTTGGACTCTTAACACCGGGGAGCTGTTTTTT.

The rearrangement uses TRBV19 and TRBJ2-5; 7 bases align to TRBD2. With V trimmed by 5 bases and J by 5 bases, 2 bases remained unmatched. This CDR3 contains 12 residues. Germline CDR1 is LNHDA and CDR2 is SQIVND (reference sequence). CDR3 sequence reads: CASSYGGETQYF. Written as DNA, the CDR3 is TGTGCCAGTAGTTACGGGGGGGAGACCCAGTACTTC. Combining the CDR3 with reference TRBV19 and TRBJ2-5 gives the whole variable domain DGGITQSPKYLFRKEGQNVTLSCEQNLNHDAMYWYRQDPGQGLRLIYYSQIVNDFQKGDIAEGYSVSREKKESFPLTVTSAQKNPTAFYLCASSYGGETQYFGPGTRLLVL.

This clone has more than one count but fewer than ten. This specimen includes other DNA sequences encoding the same CDR3. CDR3 residues: CSVDRGNTGELFF. As DNA, the CDR3 is TGCAGCGTCGACAGGGGGAACACCGGGGAGCTGTTTTTT. The rearrangement uses TRBV29-1 and TRBJ2-2, with 8 bases identical to TRBD1. J lost 1 base, V lost 6 bases, and 1 base had no gene match. The V gene's germline CDR1 is SQVTM and CDR2 ANQGSEA. CDR3 length: 13 amino acids.

This chain connects TRBV7-9 to TRBJ2-4; no firm D call. Per the germline V gene, CDR1 is SEHNR and CDR2 is FQNEAQ (reference sequence). Trimming left V 1 base short and J 0 bases short, with 13 bases between. The length of the CDR3 is 17 residues. The CDR3 bases are TGTGCCAGCAGCTTAGGATACCAGAATCTAGCCAAAAACATTCAGTACTTC. This codes for CASSLGYQNLAKNIQYF.